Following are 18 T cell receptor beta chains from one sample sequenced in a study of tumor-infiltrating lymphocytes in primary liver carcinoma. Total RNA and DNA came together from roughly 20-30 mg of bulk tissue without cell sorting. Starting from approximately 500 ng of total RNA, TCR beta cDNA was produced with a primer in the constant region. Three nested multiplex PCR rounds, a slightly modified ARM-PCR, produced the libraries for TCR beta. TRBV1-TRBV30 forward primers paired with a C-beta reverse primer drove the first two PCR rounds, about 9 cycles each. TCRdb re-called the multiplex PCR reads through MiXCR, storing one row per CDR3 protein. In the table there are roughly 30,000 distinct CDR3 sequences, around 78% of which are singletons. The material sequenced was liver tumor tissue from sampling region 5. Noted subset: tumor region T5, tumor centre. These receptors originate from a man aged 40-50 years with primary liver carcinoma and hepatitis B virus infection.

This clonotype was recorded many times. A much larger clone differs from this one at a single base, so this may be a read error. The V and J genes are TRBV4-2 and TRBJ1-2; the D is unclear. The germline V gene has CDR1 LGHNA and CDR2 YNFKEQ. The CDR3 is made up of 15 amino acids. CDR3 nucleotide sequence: TGTGCCAGCAGCCAAGATCTCGGGTCGGGCTATGGCTGCACCTTC. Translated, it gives CASSQDLGSGYGCTF.

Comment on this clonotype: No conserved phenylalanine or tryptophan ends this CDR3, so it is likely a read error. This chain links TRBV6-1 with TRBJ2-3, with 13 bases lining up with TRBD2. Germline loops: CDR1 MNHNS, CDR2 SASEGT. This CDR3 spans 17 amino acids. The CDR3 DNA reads TGTGCTAGCAGTGCCGGAGGGACTAGCGGGACGTGGGTTACGCAGTATTTG. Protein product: CASSAGGTSGTWVTQYL.

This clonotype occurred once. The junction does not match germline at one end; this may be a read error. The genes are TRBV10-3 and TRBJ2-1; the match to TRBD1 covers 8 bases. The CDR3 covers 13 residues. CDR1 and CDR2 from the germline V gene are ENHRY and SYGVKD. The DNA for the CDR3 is TGTGCCATCAGCGCAGGGGGCTACAATGAGCAGATATTC. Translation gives CAISAGGYNEQIF.

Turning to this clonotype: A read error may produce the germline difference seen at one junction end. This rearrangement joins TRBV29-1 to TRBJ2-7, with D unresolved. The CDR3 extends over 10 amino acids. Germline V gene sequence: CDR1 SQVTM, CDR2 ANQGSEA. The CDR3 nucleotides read TGCAGCGTTGATGACGGCCAGCAGTGCTTC. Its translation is CSVDDGQQCF.

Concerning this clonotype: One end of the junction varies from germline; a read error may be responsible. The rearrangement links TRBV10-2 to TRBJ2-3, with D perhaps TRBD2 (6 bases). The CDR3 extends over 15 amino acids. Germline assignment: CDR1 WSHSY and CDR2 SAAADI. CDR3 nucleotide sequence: TGCGTCAGCAGTGAACGCGGGGAAGGCACAGATACGCAGTATTTT. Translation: CVSSERGEGTDTQYF.

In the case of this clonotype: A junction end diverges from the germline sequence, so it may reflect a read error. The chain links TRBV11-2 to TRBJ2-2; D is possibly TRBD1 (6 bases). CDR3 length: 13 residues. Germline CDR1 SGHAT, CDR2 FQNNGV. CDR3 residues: CASSLEGAGELFF. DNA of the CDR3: TGTGCTAGCAGCTTAGAGGGGGCCGGGGAGCTGTTTTTT.

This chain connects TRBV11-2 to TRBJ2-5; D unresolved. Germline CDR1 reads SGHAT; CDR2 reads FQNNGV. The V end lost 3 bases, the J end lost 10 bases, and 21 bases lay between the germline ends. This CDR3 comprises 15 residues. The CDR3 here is CASSFEWNQMKIQYF. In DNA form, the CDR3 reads TGTGCCAGCAGCTTCGAGTGGAATCAGATGAAGATCCAGTACTTC.

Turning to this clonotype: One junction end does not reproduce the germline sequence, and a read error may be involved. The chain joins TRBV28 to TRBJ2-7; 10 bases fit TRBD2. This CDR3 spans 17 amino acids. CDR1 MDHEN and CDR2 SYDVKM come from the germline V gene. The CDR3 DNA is TGTGCCAGCAGCCCCCCAGGGGGACTAGCGACTTCCTACAAGCAGTACTTC. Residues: CASSPPGGLATSYKQYF.

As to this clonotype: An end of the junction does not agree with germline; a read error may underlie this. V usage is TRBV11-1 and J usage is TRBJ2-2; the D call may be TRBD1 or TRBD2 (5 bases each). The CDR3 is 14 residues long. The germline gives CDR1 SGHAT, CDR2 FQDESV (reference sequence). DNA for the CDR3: TGTGCCAGCAGTTTTACAGGCGTTACCGGGGACCTGTTTTTT. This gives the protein CASSFTGVTGDLFF.

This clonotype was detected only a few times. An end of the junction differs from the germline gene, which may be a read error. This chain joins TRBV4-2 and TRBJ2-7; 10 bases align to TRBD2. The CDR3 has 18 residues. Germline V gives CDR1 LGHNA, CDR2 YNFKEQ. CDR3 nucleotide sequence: TGTGCCAGCAGTGGAAAACCGGGGCCAGCGGGAGGGCCACACGAGCAATACTTC. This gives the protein CASSGKPGPAGGPHEQYF.

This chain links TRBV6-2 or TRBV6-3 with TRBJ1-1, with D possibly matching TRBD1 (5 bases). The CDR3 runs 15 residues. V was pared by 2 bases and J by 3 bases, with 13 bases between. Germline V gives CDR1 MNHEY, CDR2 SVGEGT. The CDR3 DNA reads TGTGCCAGCAGTTACAGGCGGGGACTGTACACTGAAGCTTTCTTT. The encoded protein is CASSYRRGLYTEAFF.

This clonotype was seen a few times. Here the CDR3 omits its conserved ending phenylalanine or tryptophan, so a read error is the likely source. The CDR3 DNA reads as TGTGCCATCAGTAAGGACGGAAGCTTCTCCTACGAGCAGTACCCC. Its protein product is CAISKDGSFSYEQYP. The chain employs TRBV10-3 and TRBJ2-7; no definite D call. V shed 5 bases and J shed 0 bases, with 14 bases lying between them. The CDR3 spans 15 residues. CDR1 and CDR2 from the germline V gene are ENHRY and SYGVKD.

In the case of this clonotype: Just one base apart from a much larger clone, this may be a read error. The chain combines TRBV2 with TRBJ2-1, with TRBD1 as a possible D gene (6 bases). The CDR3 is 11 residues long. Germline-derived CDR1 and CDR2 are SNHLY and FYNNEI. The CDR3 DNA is TGTTCCAGCAGTCACAGGGATGAGCAGTTCTTC. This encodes CSSSHRDEQFF.

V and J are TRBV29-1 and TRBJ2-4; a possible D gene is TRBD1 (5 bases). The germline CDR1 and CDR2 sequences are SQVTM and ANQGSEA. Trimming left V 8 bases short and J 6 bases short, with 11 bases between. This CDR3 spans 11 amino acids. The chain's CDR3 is CSSDQGNIQYF. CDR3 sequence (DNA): TGCAGCTCCGATCAGGGAAACATTCAGTACTTC.

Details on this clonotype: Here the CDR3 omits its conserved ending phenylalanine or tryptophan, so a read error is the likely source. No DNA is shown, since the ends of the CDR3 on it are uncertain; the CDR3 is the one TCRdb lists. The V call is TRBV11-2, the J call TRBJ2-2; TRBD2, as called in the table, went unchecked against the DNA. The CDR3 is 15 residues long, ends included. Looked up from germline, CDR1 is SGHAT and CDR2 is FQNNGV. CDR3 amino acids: CTSSFAGSNTGELFS.

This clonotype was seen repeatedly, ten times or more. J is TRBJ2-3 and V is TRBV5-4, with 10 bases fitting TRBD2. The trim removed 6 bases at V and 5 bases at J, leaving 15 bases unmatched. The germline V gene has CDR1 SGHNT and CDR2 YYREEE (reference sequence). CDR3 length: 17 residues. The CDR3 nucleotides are TGTGCCAGCACCTCTCGGGCTAGCGGGAGCCGCGGAGATACGCAGTATTTT. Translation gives CASTSRASGSRGDTQYF.

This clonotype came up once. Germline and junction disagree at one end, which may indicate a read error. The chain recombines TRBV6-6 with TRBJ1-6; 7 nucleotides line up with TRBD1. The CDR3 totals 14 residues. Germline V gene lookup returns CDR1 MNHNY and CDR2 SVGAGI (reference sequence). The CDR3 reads CASGSSGTDSPLNF. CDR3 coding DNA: TGTGCCAGCGGTTCCTCAGGGACAGATTCACCCCTCAACTTT.

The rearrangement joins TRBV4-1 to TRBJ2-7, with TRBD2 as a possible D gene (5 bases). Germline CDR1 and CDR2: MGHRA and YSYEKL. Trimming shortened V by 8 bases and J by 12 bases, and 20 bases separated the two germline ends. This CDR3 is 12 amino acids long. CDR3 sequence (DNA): TGCGCCAGCGACCAAGATAGCGCTCTCCTGTACTTC. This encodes CASDQDSALLYF.